This TCR beta chain is drawn from a study of T cell responses to AZD1222 COVID-19 vaccine (dated by TCRdb to the early 2020s). Broadly, across the study: TCR sequencing was performed for roughly 250 trial participants, of whom roughly 200 were given two doses of AZD1222 and approximately 26 were given two doses of MenACWY control vaccine. Trial participants were enrolled by age into subgroups of 18-55, 56-69 and 70-plus years, and about 150, 27 and 61 TCR-sequenced participants, respectively, were included in these subgroups. Points the paper makes about the study in general: Because no day 14 peak-response samples were available, repertoires were characterized only after the peak T cell response. After two AZD1222 doses, spike-specific TCR breadth and depth were significantly higher than at day 0 and than in MenACWY recipients. The vaccine-associated CD4 TCRs covered the entire spike protein, and the dominant responses fell in regions 160-218 and 743-854. Reportedly, close to half of the unique spike-specific TCRs recognized epitopes lying outside the regions that are mutated in the B.1.351 and B.1.1.7 variants. The 56-69-year group was small, and its depth increase did not reach significance, likely because of low power. Participants were mostly white British and included more females than males, and it was suggested by the authors that clonal diversity may have been underestimated. Conclusions about previously exposed vaccinees are limited because only six or seven AZD1222 recipients were SARS-CoV-2 seropositive at baseline.

The CDR3 regions of human TCRbeta chains were analyzed by immunosequencing. For the original study's pipeline: Repertoire TCRs were matched against a reference library of SARS-CoV-2-specific TCRs generated with the MIRA antigen-specificity platform. Breadth was defined as the fraction of unique TCRs that were SARS-CoV-2-associated, and depth was defined as the fraction of total T cells that were SARS-CoV-2-associated. Using the MIRA data, each spike-specific TCR was assigned both to the spike region to which the TCR was reactive and to a CD4 or CD8 class. Log10-transformed breadth and depth values were compared by one-way ANOVA with Sidak's multiple comparisons tests. Held by TCRdb, this immuneACCESS table contains in-frame sequences only and omits some clones. Under half of the omission traces to an unresolved V gene where checked; the cause of the rest is unknown. The DNA was the basis for D and trimming; V, J and clone size are from that table. The sample data list around 160,000 clones, and more than 75% of these were observed just once. The ten biggest clones cover around 4.1% of the sample.

A remark on this clone: This receptor's antigen is unknown. The sample holds no much larger clone one base away, and base qualities are not on file.

The time point label here, explained by the study, means: baseline before first vaccination. The treatment or condition label for this specimen denotes: meningococcal conjugate vaccine given as trial control. Vaccinee samples were obtained from the UK trials COV001 and COV002, which included a single-blind randomized controlled phase 2/3 trial of AZD1222 (ChAdOx1 nCoV-19) in healthy adults. Trial participant PBMC samples were collected at day 0 and day 28 after the second dose for TCRbeta chain sequencing. There are 16 amino acids in the CDR3, from cysteine to phenylalanine inclusive. Of the read, only the CDR3 DNA is kept; its 48 bases are in frame from base 1. CDR1 and CDR2, per the germline V gene (reference sequence), are WNHNN and SYGVQD. The V and J ends are trimmed by 0 bases and 5 bases, leaving 13 bases between them.

The sequence links TRBV10-1 to TRBJ1-4, with TRBD1 perhaps the D gene, on 5 matching bases. The origin of this receptor is an adult in good health. The sequenced sample was peripheral blood, obtained on day 0 of MenACWY control vaccination. The CDR3 reads CASSESKGRRNEKLFF. The DNA sequence reads TGCGCCAGCAGTGAGTCGAAGGGACGGAGAAATGAAAAACTGTTTTTT.